This T cell receptor beta chain is drawn from a study of shared clonotypes between healthy human individuals. Study overall: Aged between 18 and 49, the donors were two women and three men.

Naive-designated CD8 cells lacked CD45RO, were positively enriched for CCR7, and omitted terminally differentiated effector memory CD45RA+ cells. There were only Caucasian adults among the donors, and all lived in Nashville, Tennessee. Germline V gene data show CDR1 as SNHLY and CDR2 as FYNNEI. The ends were cut back, 8 bases at V and 0 bases at J, with 16 bases in the middle. The CDR3 contains 15 residues. For every subset, genomic DNA was evenly distributed across several immunoSEQ plates. Clones were read by immunoSEQ multiplex PCR, and TCRdb kept only the in-frame ones, dropping some. The sample shows 550,000 to 650,000 clones, about 95% of them seen only once. In regard to this clone: Antigen: not known.

Study findings and constraints: Lower generation probabilities were found for non-shared clonotypes than for those shared by all four donors.

The TCR was taken from a woman aged 25 to 45 in good health. The sample consisted of naive CD8+ T cells sorted from blood. The J gene is TRBJ1-2, the V gene TRBV2; D is perhaps TRBD1 (5 bases). CDR3 sequence: CASRKARDANYGYTF. In nucleotides, the CDR3 is TGTGCCAGCCGGAAGGCCAGGGACGCTAACTATGGCTACACCTTC.